This TCR beta chain was observed in a study of chemoradiotherapy in HPV16-positive cancers. Measured with immunoSEQ multiplex PCR; TCRdb has only the in-frame clones, and not every one. The sample holds just under 2,000 clones, roughly 80% seen once. Trimming took 0 bases from V and 6 from J; bases not matched to a gene: 7. Germline V gene sequence: CDR1 MNHNY, CDR2 SVGAGI (reference sequence). The CDR3 runs 16 residues. The sample in question was tumor tissue, obtained from a patient who underwent chemoradiotherapy. The gene calls are TRBV6-6 and TRBJ1-5; 8 bases align to TRBD1. This TCR was recovered from a human donor with HPV-associated anogenital cancer. The CDR3 reads CASSYSWTGRIQPQHF. DNA for the CDR3: TGTGCCAGCAGTTACTCTTGGACAGGGAGGATTCAGCCCCAGCATTTT.